Listed below are T cell receptor beta chains from one sample, sequenced in a study of Ad26.COV2.S vaccination and SARS-CoV-2 variants. The data were produced by immunoSEQ multiplex PCR, yet TCRdb's version contains in-frame clones alone and is incomplete. The table has roughly 300,000 clones, about 88% seen once. Sequenced here: peripheral blood, sampled in a trial of Ad26.COV2.S vaccine versus placebo. The source is a person between 18 and 59 years old who received the Ad26.COV2.S COVID-19 vaccine or a placebo. Each CDR3 is given with its conserved first and last residue. The D gene is left open where the match is weak. Rows give clone size only sometimes, using once, few, many, or a class for an expanded clone.

v_call: TRBV7-2; j_call: TRBJ2-1; d_call: TRBD1; clone_size: -; cdr3_nt: TGTGCCAGCAGCTTGAGACAGGGATCTTACAATGAGCAGTTCTTC; cdr3_aa: CASSLRQGSYNEQFF
v_call: TRBV11-2; j_call: TRBJ1-1; d_call: -; clone_size: once; cdr3_nt: TGTGCCAGCACCAAGGAGAGAGGGACTGAAGCTTTCTTT; cdr3_aa: CASTKERGTEAFF
v_call: TRBV25-1; j_call: TRBJ2-7; d_call: -; clone_size: -; cdr3_nt: TGTGCCAGCAGTGATTATGCCCGGGACAACGAGCAGTACTTC; cdr3_aa: CASSDYARDNEQYF
v_call: TRBV28; j_call: TRBJ1-2; d_call: -; clone_size: -; cdr3_nt: TGTGCCAGCAACGGCGGTCCATCGGGCTACACCTTC; cdr3_aa: CASNGGPSGYTF
v_call: TRBV7-3; j_call: TRBJ2-1; d_call: -; clone_size: -; cdr3_nt: TGTGCCAGCAGTGGAGTGGAGGGGCAAGGTGAGCAGTTCTTC; cdr3_aa: CASSGVEGQGEQFF
v_call: TRBV4-3; j_call: TRBJ2-7; d_call: -; clone_size: few; cdr3_nt: TGCGCCAGCAGCCAAGAACAGGGCTCCTACGAGCAGTACTTC; cdr3_aa: CASSQEQGSYEQYF
v_call: TRBV4-3; j_call: TRBJ2-7; d_call: -; clone_size: -; cdr3_nt: TGCGCCAGCAGCCTCCAAAGGTCCAGGGCATCCGAGCAGTACTTC; cdr3_aa: CASSLQRSRASEQYF
v_call: TRBV14; j_call: TRBJ1-1; d_call: -; clone_size: -; cdr3_nt: TGTGCCAGCAGCCAAGATAACAGATTCTACATGAACACTGAAGCTTTCTTT; cdr3_aa: CASSQDNRFYMNTEAFF
v_call: TRBV5-4; j_call: TRBJ1-2; d_call: -; clone_size: once; cdr3_nt: TGTGCCAGCAGCTTGGCCTCGGGACCTATAGGGGACTATGGCTACACCTTC; cdr3_aa: CASSLASGPIGDYGYTF
v_call: TRBV10-3; j_call: TRBJ1-6; d_call: TRBD1; clone_size: -; cdr3_nt: TGTGCCACCACGGGACAGCCCGATTCACCCCTCCACTTT; cdr3_aa: CATTGQPDSPLHF
v_call: TRBV6-2/TRBV6-3; j_call: TRBJ1-1; d_call: TRBD1; clone_size: -; cdr3_nt: TGTGCCAGCAGTCTGGGACAGGGAGCTTTCTTT; cdr3_aa: CASSLGQGAFF
v_call: TRBV7-7; j_call: TRBJ2-2; d_call: -; clone_size: -; cdr3_nt: TGTGCTAGCAGCTTAGCGGTTCAGAACACCGGGGAGCTGTTTTTT; cdr3_aa: CASSLAVQNTGELFF
v_call: TRBV27; j_call: TRBJ1-6; d_call: -; clone_size: -; cdr3_nt: TGTGCCAGCAGTTCCGCGACACGGAATAATTCACCCCTCCACTTT; cdr3_aa: CASSSATRNNSPLHF
v_call: TRBV9; j_call: TRBJ2-7; d_call: TRBD2; clone_size: -; cdr3_nt: TGTGCCAGCAGCGTAGGACTAGCGGGGGGGCACGACGAGCAGTACTTC; cdr3_aa: CASSVGLAGGHDEQYF
v_call: TRBV18; j_call: TRBJ2-5; d_call: -; clone_size: -; cdr3_nt: TGTGCCAGCTCACCGGTACAGCAAGAGACCCAGTACTTC; cdr3_aa: CASSPVQQETQYF
v_call: TRBV6-2/TRBV6-3; j_call: TRBJ2-1; d_call: TRBD2; clone_size: once; cdr3_nt: TGTGCCAGCAGCTGGACTAGCGGGAGGGCCATCGGTAATGAGCAGTTCTTC; cdr3_aa: CASSWTSGRAIGNEQFF
v_call: TRBV29-1; j_call: TRBJ1-1; d_call: -; clone_size: -; cdr3_nt: TGCAGCGTTGGGGAAAACACTGAAGCTTTCTTT; cdr3_aa: CSVGENTEAFF
v_call: TRBV7-3; j_call: TRBJ2-5; d_call: -; clone_size: -; cdr3_nt: TGTGCCAGCAGCCCCTCCCCGTACCAAGAGACCCAGTACTTC; cdr3_aa: CASSPSPYQETQYF
v_call: TRBV6-5; j_call: TRBJ2-7; d_call: -; clone_size: -; cdr3_nt: TGTGCCAGCAGCCCAAACCGGGACCCCTCCTACGAGCAGTACTTC; cdr3_aa: CASSPNRDPSYEQYF
v_call: TRBV10-3; j_call: TRBJ1-2; d_call: -; clone_size: -; cdr3_nt: TGTGCCATCAGTGAGTCGAGGCGGAACTATGGCTACACCTTC; cdr3_aa: CAISESRRNYGYTF
v_call: TRBV7-2; j_call: TRBJ2-6; d_call: -; clone_size: -; cdr3_nt: TGTGCCAGCAGCAACCGAAGTTCTGGGGCCAACGTCCTGACTTTC; cdr3_aa: CASSNRSSGANVLTF
v_call: TRBV29-1; j_call: TRBJ2-7; d_call: -; clone_size: once; cdr3_nt: TGCAGCGTTGAAGGCAGTAGGCGATACGAGCAGTACTTC; cdr3_aa: CSVEGSRRYEQYF
v_call: TRBV4-3; j_call: TRBJ1-6; d_call: -; clone_size: -; cdr3_nt: TGCGCCAGCAGCCAATTTATAGCAGGGAGCTCCTATAATTCACCCCTCCACTTT; cdr3_aa: CASSQFIAGSSYNSPLHF
v_call: TRBV9; j_call: TRBJ2-7; d_call: TRBD2; clone_size: once; cdr3_nt: TGTGCCAGCAGCGTAGACGGACTAGCGGTCTACGAGCAGTACTTC; cdr3_aa: CASSVDGLAVYEQYF
v_call: TRBV6-4; j_call: TRBJ1-6; d_call: -; clone_size: few; cdr3_nt: TGTGCCAGCAGCCCTATCCGGGCCCCGGGTTCACCCCTCCACTTT; cdr3_aa: CASSPIRAPGSPLHF
v_call: TRBV5-6; j_call: TRBJ2-1; d_call: TRBD2; clone_size: -; cdr3_nt: TGTGCCAGCAGCTCAGGACTAGCGGCGGCCTACAATGAGCAGTTCTTC; cdr3_aa: CASSSGLAAAYNEQFF
v_call: TRBV7-9; j_call: TRBJ2-7; d_call: TRBD1; clone_size: -; cdr3_nt: TGTGCCAGCAGCCCTGGGGACAGGGAATCCTACGAGCAGTACTTC; cdr3_aa: CASSPGDRESYEQYF
v_call: TRBV19; j_call: TRBJ1-1; d_call: -; clone_size: -; cdr3_nt: TGTGCCAGTAGTATTCGTAAGATGGAAGGGACTGAAGCTTTCTTT; cdr3_aa: CASSIRKMEGTEAFF
v_call: TRBV4-3; j_call: TRBJ1-4; d_call: -; clone_size: -; cdr3_nt: TGCGCCAGCAGCCAAGAAGTCCAGGCCGCTAATGAAAAACTGTTTTTT; cdr3_aa: CASSQEVQAANEKLFF
v_call: TRBV5-6; j_call: TRBJ2-7; d_call: -; clone_size: once; cdr3_nt: TGTGCCAGCAACCACGGGGGCTCCTACTACGAGCAGTACTTC; cdr3_aa: CASNHGGSYYEQYF
v_call: TRBV5-5; j_call: TRBJ1-2; d_call: TRBD1; clone_size: -; cdr3_nt: TGTGCCAGCAGCTTGGGAACAGGGGCGGGAGGCTACACCTTC; cdr3_aa: CASSLGTGAGGYTF
v_call: TRBV4-3; j_call: TRBJ2-7; d_call: -; clone_size: -; cdr3_nt: TGCGCCAGCAGCCAAGACGCGGCAGAGGAGGGCTACGAGCAGTACTTC; cdr3_aa: CASSQDAAEEGYEQYF
v_call: TRBV6-5; j_call: TRBJ1-1; d_call: -; clone_size: -; cdr3_nt: TGTGCCAGCACTACGGGGGGCCTGGGAACTGAAGCTTTCTTT; cdr3_aa: CASTTGGLGTEAFF
v_call: TRBV5-1; j_call: TRBJ2-1; d_call: -; clone_size: -; cdr3_nt: TGCGCCAGCAGCTTTGAAAGGAATGAGCAGTTCTTC; cdr3_aa: CASSFERNEQFF
v_call: TRBV30; j_call: TRBJ1-1; d_call: -; clone_size: -; cdr3_nt: TGTGCCTCAAGCCTCGGGGGACTTGAAGCTTTCTTT; cdr3_aa: CASSLGGLEAFF
v_call: TRBV14; j_call: TRBJ2-3; d_call: TRBD2; clone_size: -; cdr3_nt: TGTGCCAGCAGCTACACTAGCGGGGGGGCTGATACGCAGTATTTT; cdr3_aa: CASSYTSGGADTQYF
v_call: TRBV30; j_call: TRBJ1-1; d_call: TRBD1; clone_size: -; cdr3_nt: TGTGCCTGGAGGGGACAGGGTACGTCTGAAGCTTTCTTT; cdr3_aa: CAWRGQGTSEAFF
v_call: TRBV7-9; j_call: TRBJ1-1; d_call: -; clone_size: -; cdr3_nt: TGTGCCAGCAGCTTGGTTTCCACTTTGAACACTGAAGCTTTCTTT; cdr3_aa: CASSLVSTLNTEAFF
v_call: TRBV10-3; j_call: TRBJ2-7; d_call: -; clone_size: -; cdr3_nt: TGTGCCATCAGTGCCGCCTACGAGCAGTACTTC; cdr3_aa: CAISAAYEQYF
v_call: TRBV19; j_call: TRBJ2-7; d_call: TRBD2; clone_size: -; cdr3_nt: TGTGCCAGTAGTATAAAAGGACTAGCGGGAGGAACCTCCTACGAGCAGTACTTC; cdr3_aa: CASSIKGLAGGTSYEQYF
v_call: TRBV10-3; j_call: TRBJ1-2; d_call: -; clone_size: -; cdr3_nt: TGTGCCATCAGTGAGTCAAACAACTATGGCTACACCTTC; cdr3_aa: CAISESNNYGYTF
v_call: TRBV12-3/TRBV12-4; j_call: TRBJ2-5; d_call: -; clone_size: -; cdr3_nt: TGTGCCAGCAGTTCCACGGGGGAGACCCAGTACTTC; cdr3_aa: CASSSTGETQYF
v_call: TRBV7-9; j_call: TRBJ1-2; d_call: TRBD1; clone_size: once; cdr3_nt: TGTGCCAGCAGCTTGGGGGACAGGGGGTACTATGGCTACACCTTC; cdr3_aa: CASSLGDRGYYGYTF
v_call: TRBV5-4; j_call: TRBJ2-2; d_call: TRBD2; clone_size: -; cdr3_nt: TGTGCCAGCAGCTGGGGTGGGGGAGCGGGAGTCACCGGGGAGCTGTTTTTT; cdr3_aa: CASSWGGGAGVTGELFF
v_call: TRBV27; j_call: TRBJ2-5; d_call: -; clone_size: -; cdr3_nt: TGTGCCACCGCGAGGGGTCGGCTTAACTTC; cdr3_aa: CATARGRLNF
v_call: TRBV28; j_call: TRBJ2-7; d_call: -; clone_size: -; cdr3_nt: TGTGCCAGCAGTTTCAGGGGCCACGAGCAGTACTTC; cdr3_aa: CASSFRGHEQYF
v_call: TRBV9; j_call: TRBJ1-3; d_call: -; clone_size: once; cdr3_nt: TGTGCCAGCAGCGTGCACAGGGACTCTGGAAACACCATATATTTT; cdr3_aa: CASSVHRDSGNTIYF
v_call: TRBV5-1; j_call: TRBJ1-2; d_call: TRBD1; clone_size: -; cdr3_nt: TGCGCCAGCAGCAAGGGACAGAGTTCCCCTCAGGAGGGCTACACCTTC; cdr3_aa: CASSKGQSSPQEGYTF
v_call: TRBV5-1; j_call: TRBJ1-1; d_call: TRBD1; clone_size: once; cdr3_nt: TGCGCCAGCAGCTTGGATGCGGACAGGAGAGCTTTCTTT; cdr3_aa: CASSLDADRRAFF
v_call: TRBV15; j_call: TRBJ2-1; d_call: TRBD1; clone_size: -; cdr3_nt: TGTGCCACCAGCACCCGTTTGACAGGGGGAAGAGCCTACAATGAGCAGTTCTTC; cdr3_aa: CATSTRLTGGRAYNEQFF
v_call: TRBV19; j_call: TRBJ2-1; d_call: TRBD2; clone_size: -; cdr3_nt: TGTGCCAGTAGTATAGAAACTAGCGGGAGGGCTTTTAATGAGCAGTTCTTC; cdr3_aa: CASSIETSGRAFNEQFF